The 23 T cell receptor beta chains below come from one sample, sequenced in a study of blood T cell repertoires in COVID-19 (dated by TCRdb to 2019 to 2021). The method was the immunoSEQ multiplex PCR assay. Here the immuneACCESS table is served through TCRdb, limited to in-frame sequences with V and J called. Missing clones are a known gap in these copies; in checked studies unresolved V genes cover under half, and the rest lacks a known reason. The sample table shows some 220,000 clones, and approximately 90% are seen once. Of the sample, approximately 12% is held by the ten largest clones. Sequenced input: peripheral blood. These receptors all come from a woman aged 18 to 35 who had recovered from COVID-19.

The chain combines TRBV7-7 with TRBJ2-2, with D possibly being TRBD2 (6 bases). Trimming left V 3 bases short and J 0 bases short, with 8 bases between. The CDR3 sequence is 15 residues long. The germline CDR1 and CDR2 sequences are SSHAT and FNYEAQ (reference sequence). CDR3 nucleotides: TGTGCCAGCAGCTTGGGGGGTACGAACACCGGGGAGCTGTTTTTT. The encoded protein is CASSLGGTNTGELFF.

The CDR3 spells CASSEPGRASYEQYF. In DNA, the CDR3 is TGTGCCAGCAGTGAACCCGGGAGGGCCTCCTACGAGCAGTACTTC. The chain has TRBV25-1 and TRBJ2-7, with 8 bases that match TRBD2. Trimming took 2 bases from V and 0 from J; bases not matched to a gene: 3. CDR3 length: 15 amino acids. The germline V gene has CDR1 MGHDK and CDR2 SYGVNS.

This clone appeared a few times. The chain has TRBV5-4 and TRBJ2-7; TRBD2 agrees at 12 bases. Germline loops: CDR1 SGHNT, CDR2 YYREEE (reference sequence). The CDR3 consists of 16 residues. V lost 4 bases and J lost 0; bases outside the gene matches: 5. The CDR3 DNA reads as TGTGCCAGCAGCGACCGGACTAGCGGGGTCTCCTACGAGCAGTACTTC. It specifies CASSDRTSGVSYEQYF.

The rearrangement uses TRBV30 and TRBJ1-2, with TRBD1 as a possible D gene (5 bases). This CDR3 has 12 residues. Germline CDR1 GTSNPN, CDR2 SVGIG (reference sequence). V was pared by 3 bases and J by 1 base, with 6 bases between. CDR3 residues: CAWRDINYGYTF. In DNA form, the CDR3 reads TGTGCCTGGAGGGACATTAACTATGGCTACACCTTC.

On this clone itself: Germline and junction disagree at one end, which may indicate a read error. This rearrangement joins TRBV3-1 (or the pseudogene TRBV3-2) to TRBJ1-6; D might be TRBD1 (6 bases). This CDR3 has 14 residues. The germline gives CDR1 LGHDT, CDR2 YNNKEL (reference sequence). CDR3 DNA: TGTGCCAGCAGCTTCGGACAGTATACTTCACCCCTCCACTTT. It codes for CASSFGQYTSPLHF.

The rearrangement joins TRBV7-9 to TRBJ2-7; D is possibly TRBD2 (5 bases). The CDR3 length is 16 residues. Germline CDR1 reads SEHNR; CDR2 reads FQNEAQ (reference sequence). V gave up 6 bases and J gave up 0 bases, with 18 bases separating them. The CDR3 DNA sequence: TGTGCCAGCAGTCGAATGGGCGGGCTTTCCTCCTACGAGCAGTACTTC. Translated, it gives CASSRMGGLSSYEQYF. Combining the CDR3 with reference TRBV7-9 and TRBJ2-7 gives the whole variable domain DTGVSQNPRHKITKRGQNVTFRCDPISEHNRLYWYRQTLGQGPEFLTYFQNEAQLEKSRLLSDRFSAERPKGSFSTLEIQRTEQGDSAMYLCASSRMGGLSSYEQYFGPGTRLTVT.

This rearrangement joins TRBV7-6 to TRBJ1-3; no clear D. The ends were cut back, 1 base at V and 0 bases at J, with 13 bases in the middle. Germline CDR1 reads SGHVS; CDR2 reads FNYEAQ. The CDR3 contains 17 residues. The CDR3 nucleotides are TGTGCCAGCAGCTTAGGCCCCATTCCGGTCTCTGGAAACACCATATATTTT. Translation: CASSLGPIPVSGNTIYF.

The chain combines TRBV15 with TRBJ2-3; D is uncertain. V was clipped by 3 bases and J by 0 bases, with 10 bases between them. Germline V gives CDR1 LNHNV, CDR2 YYDKDF (reference sequence). The CDR3 sequence is 15 residues long. DNA for the CDR3: TGTGCCACCAGCAGGACTCTTTCCAGCACAGATACGCAGTATTTT. Its protein product is CATSRTLSSTDTQYF.

The CDR3 sequence is CASSSGTLYTGELFF. In nucleotides, the CDR3 is TGCGCCAGCAGCTCGGGAACCCTATACACCGGGGAGCTGTTTTTT. The chain links TRBV5-1 to TRBJ2-2; a possible D gene is TRBD2 (5 bases). The V and J ends lost 3 bases and 3 bases respectively, with 12 bases between them. CDR1 is SGHRS, CDR2 YFSETQ, per germline. The CDR3 totals 15 residues.

The chain has TRBV6-5 and TRBJ2-7, with 9 bases lining up with TRBD1. This CDR3 has 13 residues. Trimming at V came to 6 bases and at J to 3 bases, leaving 3 bases not matched to a gene. Germline assignment: CDR1 MNHEY and CDR2 SVGAGI. In nucleotides, the CDR3 is TGTGCCAGCAGGAAGGGACAGGGCTACGAGCAGTACTTC. Its translation is CASRKGQGYEQYF.

The chain couples TRBV18 to TRBJ2-5; D unclear. Germline loops: CDR1 KGHSH, CDR2 LQKENI. The CDR3 is made up of 14 amino acids. V was trimmed by 1 base and J by 4 bases, leaving 10 bases between them. CDR3 loop: CASSPLPFSETQYF. In nucleotides, the CDR3 is TGTGCCAGCTCACCACTTCCTTTTTCAGAGACCCAGTACTTC.

The chain has TRBV2 and TRBJ2-1; perhaps TRBD2 as D (7 bases). The CDR3 covers 14 residues. From germline, CDR1 is SNHLY and CDR2 FYNNEI. The ends were cut back, 11 bases at V and 3 bases at J, with 17 bases in the middle. This CDR3 reads CADYIGGVYNEQFF. In DNA, the CDR3 is TGTGCCGATTACATAGGGGGGGTCTACAATGAGCAGTTCTTC.

This sequence joins TRBV7-9 and TRBJ1-5, with no clear D. The V and J ends lost 7 bases and 0 bases respectively, with 25 bases between them. The germline V gene has CDR1 SEHNR and CDR2 FQNEAQ (reference sequence). The CDR3 is 19 amino acids. CDR3 sequence reads: CASTYDQGRGKVSNQPQHF. CDR3 nucleotide sequence: TGTGCCAGCACTTACGACCAAGGTCGGGGAAAAGTTAGCAATCAGCCCCAGCATTTT.

This sequence joins TRBV3-1 (or the pseudogene TRBV3-2) and TRBJ1-5; 8 bases match TRBD1. Germline CDR1 LGHDT, CDR2 YNNKEL (reference sequence). The J segment lost 4 bases and the V segment lost 5 bases, leaving 4 bases of the junction unmatched. The CDR3 has 14 residues. The CDR3 protein is CASSGTGPNQPQHF. As DNA, the CDR3 is TGTGCCAGCAGCGGGACAGGTCCGAATCAGCCCCAGCATTTT.

In the case of this clone: At one end, the junction sequence differs from germline, possibly due to a read error. The rearrangement links TRBV7-3 to TRBJ2-1, with 11 bases aligning to TRBD1. The CDR3 loop spans 17 amino acids. In germline, CDR1 is SGHTA, CDR2 FQGTGA. The CDR3 protein is CASSLTGTGGSYNEQFF. Written as DNA, the CDR3 is TGTGCCAGCAGCCTAACCGGGACAGGGGGTTCCTACAATGAGCAGTTCTTC.

V usage is TRBV5-5 and J usage is TRBJ2-7, with 8 bases lining up with TRBD1. CDR1 SGHKS and CDR2 YYEKEE come from the germline V gene (reference sequence). This CDR3 comprises 15 residues. V gave up 4 bases and J gave up 2 bases; unmatched junction bases: 8. The CDR3 bases are TGTGCCAGCAGCGCCGAGACAGGGGCGGCCTACGAGCAGTACTTC. Protein sequence: CASSAETGAAYEQYF. The full variable domain, completed using reference TRBV5-5 and TRBJ2-7, is DAGVTQSPTHLIKTRGQQVTLRCSPISGHKSVSWYQQVLGQGPQFIFQYYEKEERGRGNFPDRFSARQFPNYSSELNVNALLLGDSALYLCASSAETGAAYEQYFGPGTRLTVT.

The rearrangement joins TRBV7-9 to TRBJ2-7; TRBD1 matches 9 bases. Unmatched junction bases numbered 10, after V lost 6 bases and J lost 4 bases. The germline V gene encodes CDR1 SEHNR and CDR2 FQNEAQ (reference sequence). This CDR3 spans 15 amino acids. CDR3 region: CASRGNRGRGYEQYF. CDR3 nucleotides: TGTGCCAGCAGGGGTAACAGGGGGCGCGGGTACGAGCAGTACTTC.

The J gene is TRBJ1-4, the V gene TRBV10-3, with unresolved D. Trimming took 2 bases from V and 6 from J, leaving 7 bases between them. Germline V CDR1 and CDR2: ENHRY, SYGVKD. The CDR3 extends over 13 amino acids. CDR3 nucleotides: TGTGCCATCAGTGAGATCCCGGATGAAAAACTGTTTTTT. Translation: CAISEIPDEKLFF.

The chain employs TRBV27 and TRBJ2-7, with D possibly matching TRBD2 (5 bases). CDR1 MNHEY and CDR2 SMNVEV come from the germline V gene (reference sequence). Between the trimmed V and J ends, which lost 2 bases and 7 bases, there was a span of 18 bases. This CDR3 region has 15 residues. The CDR3: CASSLAANPPGEQYF. The CDR3 DNA reads TGTGCCAGCAGTTTAGCAGCGAACCCTCCGGGGGAGCAGTACTTC.

The chain links TRBV9 to TRBJ1-6; 7 nucleotides match TRBD1. Per the germline V gene, CDR1 is SGDLS and CDR2 is YYNGEE. V dropped 0 bases and J dropped 10; count of bases not matched to a gene: 4. The CDR3 totals 14 residues. Here the CDR3 DNA reads TGTGCCAGCAGCGTAGGACAGGGCAGGTCACCCCTCCACTTT. This encodes CASSVGQGRSPLHF.

This sequence joins TRBV4-3 and TRBJ2-7; a possible D gene is TRBD2 (6 bases). The ends were cut back, 4 bases at V and 1 base at J, with 11 bases in the middle. Germline lookup yields CDR1 LGHNA and CDR2 YSLEER. The CDR3 is made up of 14 amino acids. CDR3 sequence: CASSLAEGSYEQYF. Here the CDR3 DNA reads TGCGCCAGCAGCCTCGCGGAGGGGTCCTACGAGCAGTACTTC.

The CDR3 sequence is CASSLGTSANQETQYF. The CDR3 coding sequence is TGTGCCAGCAGCTTAGGGACTAGCGCTAATCAAGAGACCCAGTACTTC. This chain joins TRBV11-2 and TRBJ2-5; 9 bases are a match to TRBD2. V trimming: 1 base; J trimming: 2 bases; junction bases outside the gene matches: 5. Germline-derived CDR1 and CDR2 are SGHAT and FQNNGV. This CDR3 has 16 residues.

The chain uses TRBV5-1 and TRBJ2-3; TRBD2 matches 7 bases. Germline CDR1 reads SGHRS; CDR2 reads YFSETQ. The CDR3 is made up of 15 amino acids. V trimming: 2 bases; J trimming: 5 bases; junction bases outside the gene matches: 8. The CDR3, as DNA: TGCGCCAGCAGCTTTAGCGGGCAACCGGGAGATACGCAGTATTTT. It translates to CASSFSGQPGDTQYF.